A single T cell receptor beta chain is shown here with its context. Its specificity is not known. Deep-level settings were used for running the assay. Each replicate PCR on the sorted subsets used 150 to 200 ng DNA (roughly 30,000 T cell genomes). Clones were read by immunoSEQ multiplex PCR, and TCRdb kept only the in-frame ones, dropping some. The sample lists about 580,000 clones, 95% to 98% seen once, with 0.3% in the top ten. These data originate in a study of shared clonotypes between healthy human individuals. V gave up 7 bases and J gave up 5 bases, with 11 bases separating them. The CDR3 loop spans 12 amino acids. CDR1 is SGHVS, CDR2 FNYEAQ, per germline. Terminally differentiated effector memory CD45RA+ cells were excluded from the naive CD8 cells, which were CD45RO-negative and positively selected for CCR7. Points from the study as a whole: Relative to clonotypes present in all four donors, those not shared had lower generation probabilities.

The chain recombines TRBV7-6 with TRBJ2-5; D possibly corresponds to TRBD1 (5 bases). Sequenced: naive CD8+ T cells sorted from blood. This receptor was identified in a man between 25 and 39 years old in good health. CDR3: CASTRGGETQYF. In DNA, the CDR3 is TGTGCCAGCACAAGGGGTGGGGAGACCCAGTACTTC.